These 22 T cell receptor beta chains came from one sample sequenced in a study of identical twins. TCRdb reprocessed the 5' RACE reads with MiXCR, giving one entry per CDR3 protein. The sample yields about 240,000 distinct CDR3 sequences, approximately 7.3% seen once. These records were also assigned to another study, of yellow fever vaccine responses in identical twins.

The sequenced sample was CD8+ T cells sorted from blood. These receptors all come from a woman between 18 and 29 years old in good health.

The sample holds a few counts of this clonotype. The V gene is TRBV11-2, the J gene TRBJ2-2, with TRBD1 matching 8 bases. There are 16 residues in the CDR3. The germline gives CDR1 SGHAT, CDR2 FQNNGV. After removal of 1 base from V and 7 bases from J, the junction contained 8 bases not matched to a gene. In DNA, the CDR3 is TGTGCCAGCAGCTTAGGCTTCCAGGGGGCGATCGGGGAGCTGTTTTTT. This codes for CASSLGFQGAIGELFF.

The chain couples TRBV29-1 to TRBJ1-2; no clear D. Germline loops: CDR1 SQVTM, CDR2 ANQGSEA. V was clipped by 4 bases and J by 0 bases, with 12 bases between them. The CDR3 covers 14 residues. This CDR3 reads CSVGPTGTNYGYTF. Here the CDR3 DNA reads TGCAGCGTTGGACCCACGGGGACTAACTATGGCTACACCTTC.

This clonotype has a count of ten or more. The CDR3 sequence: CASKEAWAHGYTF. The CDR3 nucleotides read TGTGCCAGCAAGGAGGCGTGGGCACATGGCTACACCTTC. The chain employs TRBV27 and TRBJ1-2; no reliable D call. The germline V and J ends were trimmed by 7 bases and 6 bases, with 15 bases remaining between them. CDR1 and CDR2 from the germline V gene are MNHEY and SMNVEV (reference sequence). The CDR3 has 13 amino acids.

This clonotype has only a few counts. This sequence joins TRBV6-1 and TRBJ2-1; TRBD1 matches at 11 bases. CDR1 is MNHNS and CDR2 is SASEGT in the germline V gene. The V segment lost 6 bases and the J segment 8 bases; nucleotides outside the gene matches: 6. The CDR3 loop spans 14 amino acids. The DNA of the CDR3 is TGTGCCAGCAGCGGACAGGGGGCCTCTTATGAGCAGTTCTTC. It specifies CASSGQGASYEQFF.

This clonotype came up a few times. This chain uses TRBV7-3 with TRBJ2-1, with 10 bases fitting TRBD2. CDR3 length: 16 residues. V shed 5 bases, J shed 5 bases, and the junction held 9 bases outside the gene matches. Germline V gene sequence: CDR1 SGHTA, CDR2 FQGTGA. The CDR3 spells CASSAPTSGPDNEQFF. The DNA for the CDR3 is TGTGCCAGCAGCGCACCGACTAGCGGGCCAGACAATGAGCAGTTCTTC.

The chain employs TRBV11-2 and TRBJ2-1, with TRBD2 matching over 9 bases. V was pared by 1 base and J by 1 base, with 5 bases of the junction left unmatched. This CDR3 comprises 17 residues. CDR1 is SGHAT, CDR2 FQNNGV, per germline. The DNA of the CDR3 is TGTGCCAGCAGCTTAGGGGCGGGAGGGCGGTCCTACAATGAGCAGTTCTTC. Translation: CASSLGAGGRSYNEQFF.

This clonotype was picked up many times. V gene TRBV5-1 combines with J gene TRBJ1-1; weak D call: TRBD1 (5 bases). This CDR3 is built from 13 residues. CDR1 and CDR2 (germline): SGHRS, YFSETQ. Trimming stripped 5 bases from V and 1 base from J, with 9 bases between. CDR3 loop: CASSYTGNTEAFF. The CDR3 nucleotides read TGCGCCAGCAGTTATACAGGGAACACTGAAGCTTTCTTT.

The J gene is TRBJ2-7, the V gene TRBV4-1, with a tentative D call TRBD1 (7 bases). This CDR3 is built from 15 residues. V lost 2 bases and J 2 bases, leaving 13 bases between the germline ends. The V gene's germline CDR1 is MGHRA and CDR2 YSYEKL. In nucleotides, the CDR3 is TGCGCCAGCAGCCAAACCAGGGGGGAGACCTACGAGCAGTACGTC. As protein: CASSQTRGETYEQYV.

This clonotype was detected ten times or more. The rearrangement uses TRBV12-3 or TRBV12-4 and TRBJ2-2; tentatively, D is TRBD1 (6 bases). Trimming left V 6 bases short and J 5 bases short, with 16 bases between. The CDR3 has 15 amino acids. This CDR3 is CASRSQQGETGELFF. CDR3 bases: TGTGCCAGCAGGTCTCAACAGGGTGAGACCGGGGAGCTGTTTTTT.

In DNA form, the CDR3 reads TGCAGTGCTTCAGACATGGAGGGACTCTACAATGAGCAGTTCTTC. Translation gives CSASDMEGLYNEQFF. The rearrangement links TRBV20-1 to TRBJ2-1, with D maybe TRBD2 (6 bases). Per the germline V gene, CDR1 is DFQATT and CDR2 is SNEGSKA (reference sequence). The CDR3 extends over 15 amino acids. The germline V and J ends were trimmed by 5 bases and 3 bases, with 17 bases remaining between them.

The chain recombines TRBV4-1 with TRBJ2-7; perhaps TRBD2 as D (5 bases). The CDR3 is 16 amino acids. CDR1 is MGHRA, CDR2 YSYEKL, per germline. The V gene lost 3 bases and the J gene lost 3 bases, with 18 bases spanning the gap. Here the CDR3 reads CASSQMPGEGGYEQYF. The CDR3 region has the DNA TGCGCCAGCAGCCAGATGCCCGGGGAAGGAGGCTACGAGCAGTACTTC.

This rearrangement joins TRBV28 to TRBJ2-7; 11 bases match TRBD2. The germline gives CDR1 MDHEN, CDR2 SYDVKM. The junction had 11 bases not matched to a gene; V was cut back by 8 bases and J by 5 bases. There are 15 residues in the CDR3. The CDR3 coding sequence is TGTGCCAGCCAGTGGGGTAGCGGGAGGGGGGACGAGCAGTACTTC. This codes for CASQWGSGRGDEQYF.

This clonotype was seen at least ten times. V is TRBV12-3 or TRBV12-4 and J is TRBJ2-5; perhaps TRBD1 as D (6 bases). With 4 bases removed from V and 7 bases from J, the gap between germline ends came to 19 bases. This CDR3 is built from 15 residues. The CDR3: CASSWDSQGWATQYF. The CDR3 DNA reads TGTGCCAGCAGTTGGGATTCACAGGGTTGGGCGACCCAGTACTTC.

The gene calls are TRBV24-1 and TRBJ1-1; 12 bases map to TRBD1. Per the germline V gene, CDR1 is KGHDR and CDR2 is SFDVKD. The V gene end was trimmed by 9 bases and the J gene end by 4 bases; junction bases not matched to a gene: 11. CDR3 size: 16 residues. CDR3 protein: CATRNRDRGQGTEAFF. Written as DNA, the CDR3 is TGTGCCACCCGAAACCGGGACAGGGGGCAGGGCACTGAAGCTTTCTTT.

This clonotype has ten or more counts. The genes are TRBV7-2 and TRBJ1-2; D is perhaps TRBD1 (6 bases). Trimming took off 1 base at V and 4 bases at J, with 13 bases between the two ends. Germline loops: CDR1 SGHTA, CDR2 FQGNSA. The CDR3 spans 15 residues. DNA of the CDR3: TGTGCCAGCAGCTTAGAGGCGGGGGGCCCCTATGGCTACACCTTC. This translates into CASSLEAGGPYGYTF. The full variable domain, completed using reference TRBV7-2 and TRBJ1-2, is GAGVSQSPSNKVTEKGKDVELRCDPISGHTALYWYRQSLGQGLEFLIYFQGNSAPDKSGLPSDRFSAERTGGSVSTLTIQRTQQEDSAVYLCASSLEAGGPYGYTFGSGTRLTVV.

This clonotype was counted only a few times. The chain combines TRBV27 with TRBJ2-1, with a tentative D call TRBD1 (5 bases). Between the trimmed V and J ends, which lost 2 bases and 6 bases, there was a span of 11 bases. Germline CDR1 and CDR2: MNHEY and SMNVEV (reference sequence). This CDR3 is 14 amino acids long. The CDR3 here is CASSLRDRGNEQFF. In DNA form, the CDR3 reads TGTGCCAGCAGTTTAAGGGATAGGGGCAATGAGCAGTTCTTC.

The chain links TRBV5-5 to TRBJ2-7, with 8 positions matching TRBD1. Losses at the gene ends were 5 bases for V and 3 bases for J; bases not matched to a gene: 10. The CDR3 consists of 15 residues. The germline gives CDR1 SGHKS, CDR2 YYEKEE (reference sequence). CDR3 sequence reads: CASRSGQGWGYEQYF. As DNA, the CDR3 is TGTGCCAGCAGATCTGGACAGGGCTGGGGCTACGAGCAGTACTTC.

Ten or more counts support this clonotype. CDR3 nucleotide sequence: TGTGCCAGCAGCGTGGACAGGGACACCGGGGAGCTGTTTTTT. Translation: CASSVDRDTGELFF. The V call is TRBV7-9, the J call TRBJ2-2, with 8 bases aligning to TRBD1. The CDR3 is 14 amino acids. V lost 5 bases and J lost 3; bases outside the gene matches: 2. Germline V gene data show CDR1 as SEHNR and CDR2 as FQNEAQ (reference sequence).

The rearrangement links TRBV10-3 to TRBJ1-6, with no clear D. The ends were cut back, 3 bases at V and 7 bases at J, with 4 bases in the middle. Looked up from germline, CDR1 is ENHRY and CDR2 is SYGVKD. The CDR3 spans 12 residues. The CDR3, as DNA: TGTGCCATCAGTGATTTGAATTCACCCCTCCACTTT. This encodes CAISDLNSPLHF.

This clonotype has just a few counts. J is TRBJ2-1 and V is TRBV3-1; 11 positions agree with TRBD2. The CDR3 is 16 residues long. V lost 3 bases and J lost 2; bases outside the gene matches: 3. Germline CDR1 is LGHDT and CDR2 is YNNKEL (reference sequence). DNA of the CDR3: TGTGCCAGCAGCCAGACTAGCGGGGAGCCCTACAATGAGCAGTTCTTC. Residues: CASSQTSGEPYNEQFF.

The table lists this clonotype with a few counts. The rearrangement uses TRBV6-5 and TRBJ2-7; D gene ambiguous. CDR1 MNHEY and CDR2 SVGAGI come from the germline V gene. This CDR3 region has 14 residues. Trimming removed 2 bases from V and 0 bases from J, with 8 bases in between. CDR3 region: CASSYEHRSYEQYV. CDR3 DNA: TGTGCCAGCAGTTACGAACACCGCTCCTACGAGCAGTACGTC.

This chain uses TRBV5-1 with TRBJ2-7; 8 nucleotides agree with TRBD2. The trim removed 4 bases at V and 1 base at J, leaving 4 bases unmatched. The CDR3 contains 14 residues. Germline values: CDR1 SGHRS, CDR2 YFSETQ. The CDR3 nucleotides are TGCGCCAGCAGCCGACTAGCGAATTCCTACGAGCAGTACTTC. It yields the protein CASSRLANSYEQYF.